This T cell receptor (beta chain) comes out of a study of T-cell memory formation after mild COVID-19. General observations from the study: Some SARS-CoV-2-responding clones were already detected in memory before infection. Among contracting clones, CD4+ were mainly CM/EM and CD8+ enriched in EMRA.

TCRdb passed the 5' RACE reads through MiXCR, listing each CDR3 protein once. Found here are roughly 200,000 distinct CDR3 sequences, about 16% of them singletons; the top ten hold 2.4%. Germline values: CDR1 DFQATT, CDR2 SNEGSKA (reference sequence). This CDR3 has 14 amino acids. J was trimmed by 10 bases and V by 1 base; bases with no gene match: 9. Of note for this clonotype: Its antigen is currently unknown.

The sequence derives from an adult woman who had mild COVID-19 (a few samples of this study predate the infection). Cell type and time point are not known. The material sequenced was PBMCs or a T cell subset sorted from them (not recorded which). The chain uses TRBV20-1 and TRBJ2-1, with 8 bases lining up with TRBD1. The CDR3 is CSARGGTGNIEQFF. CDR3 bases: TGCAGTGCTAGAGGGGGGACAGGCAATATCGAGCAGTTCTTC.